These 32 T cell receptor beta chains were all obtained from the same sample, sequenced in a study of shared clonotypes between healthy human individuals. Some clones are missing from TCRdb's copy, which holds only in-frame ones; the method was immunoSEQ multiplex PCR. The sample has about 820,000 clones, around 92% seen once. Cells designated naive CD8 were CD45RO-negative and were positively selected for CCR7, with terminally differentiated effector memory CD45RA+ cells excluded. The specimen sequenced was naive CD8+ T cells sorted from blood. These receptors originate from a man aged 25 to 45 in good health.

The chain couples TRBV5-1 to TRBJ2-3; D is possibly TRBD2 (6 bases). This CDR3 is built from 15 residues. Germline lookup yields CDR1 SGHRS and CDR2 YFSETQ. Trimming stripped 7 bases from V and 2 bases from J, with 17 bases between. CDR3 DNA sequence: TGCGCCAGCGCCGATGTGGGACTCCTCACAGATACGCAGTATTTT. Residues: CASADVGLLTDTQYF.

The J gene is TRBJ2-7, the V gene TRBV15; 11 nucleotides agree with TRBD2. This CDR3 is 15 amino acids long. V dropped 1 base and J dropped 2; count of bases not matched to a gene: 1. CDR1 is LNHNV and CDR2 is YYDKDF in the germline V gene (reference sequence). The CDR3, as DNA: TGTGCCACCAGCAGAGTACTAGCGGGGGCCTACGAGCAGTACTTC. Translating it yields CATSRVLAGAYEQYF.

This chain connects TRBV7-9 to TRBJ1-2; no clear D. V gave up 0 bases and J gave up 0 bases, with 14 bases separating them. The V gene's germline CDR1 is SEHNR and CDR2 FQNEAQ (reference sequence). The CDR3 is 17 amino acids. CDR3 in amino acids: CASSLADRTAANYGYTF. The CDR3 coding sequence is TGTGCCAGCAGCTTAGCGGATCGGACGGCAGCTAACTATGGCTACACCTTC.

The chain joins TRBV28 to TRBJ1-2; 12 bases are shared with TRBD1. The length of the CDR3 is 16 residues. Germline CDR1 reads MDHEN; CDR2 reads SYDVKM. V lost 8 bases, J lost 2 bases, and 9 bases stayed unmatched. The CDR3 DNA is TGTGCCAGCTTGTTCGGGACAGGGGGCAAAAACTATGGCTACACCTTC. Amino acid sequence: CASLFGTGGKNYGYTF.

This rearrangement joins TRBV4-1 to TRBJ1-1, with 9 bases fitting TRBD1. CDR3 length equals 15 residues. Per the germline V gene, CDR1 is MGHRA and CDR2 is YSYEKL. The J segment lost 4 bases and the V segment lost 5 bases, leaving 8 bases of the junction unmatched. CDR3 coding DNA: TGCGCCAGCAGCGGACAGGACAGGGGATTCACTGAAGCTTTCTTT. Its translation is CASSGQDRGFTEAFF.

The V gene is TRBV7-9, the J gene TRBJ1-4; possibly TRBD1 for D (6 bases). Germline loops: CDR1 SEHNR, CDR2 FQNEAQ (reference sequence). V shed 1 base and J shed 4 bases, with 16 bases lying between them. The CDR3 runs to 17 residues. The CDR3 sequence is CASSLGPRGAINEKLFF. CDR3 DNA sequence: TGTGCCAGCAGCTTAGGGCCTCGGGGGGCGATTAATGAAAAACTGTTTTTT. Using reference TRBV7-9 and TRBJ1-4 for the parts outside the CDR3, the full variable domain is DTGVSQNPRHKITKRGQNVTFRCDPISEHNRLYWYRQTLGQGPEFLTYFQNEAQLEKSRLLSDRFSAERPKGSFSTLEIQRTEQGDSAMYLCASSLGPRGAINEKLFFGSGTQLSVL.

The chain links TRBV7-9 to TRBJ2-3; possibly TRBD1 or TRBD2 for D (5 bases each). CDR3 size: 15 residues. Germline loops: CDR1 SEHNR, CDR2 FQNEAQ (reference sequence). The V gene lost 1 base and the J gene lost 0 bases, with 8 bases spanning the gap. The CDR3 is CASSLVGDSTDTQYF. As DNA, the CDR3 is TGTGCCAGCAGCTTAGTGGGGGATAGCACAGATACGCAGTATTTT.

The CDR3 DNA reads as TGTGCCAGCAGCTCAACGGACAGGGGGCTAAACGAGCAGTACTTC. Translated, it gives CASSSTDRGLNEQYF. The chain couples TRBV7-9 to TRBJ2-7; 11 bases are shared with TRBD1. The CDR3 sequence is 15 residues long. CDR1 and CDR2 from the germline V gene are SEHNR and FQNEAQ (reference sequence). J lost 5 bases, V lost 4 bases, and 7 bases had no gene match. The full variable domain, in which reference TRBV7-9 and TRBJ2-7 provide the parts outside the CDR3, is DTGVSQNPRHKITKRGQNVTFRCDPISEHNRLYWYRQTLGQGPEFLTYFQNEAQLEKSRLLSDRFSAERPKGSFSTLEIQRTEQGDSAMYLCASSSTDRGLNEQYFGPGTRLTVT.

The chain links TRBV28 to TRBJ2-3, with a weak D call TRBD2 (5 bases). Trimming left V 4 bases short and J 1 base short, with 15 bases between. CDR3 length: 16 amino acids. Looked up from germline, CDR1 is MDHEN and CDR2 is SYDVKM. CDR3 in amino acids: CASSSNSAFGTDTQYF. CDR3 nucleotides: TGTGCCAGCAGTTCCAATAGCGCCTTTGGCACAGATACGCAGTATTTT.

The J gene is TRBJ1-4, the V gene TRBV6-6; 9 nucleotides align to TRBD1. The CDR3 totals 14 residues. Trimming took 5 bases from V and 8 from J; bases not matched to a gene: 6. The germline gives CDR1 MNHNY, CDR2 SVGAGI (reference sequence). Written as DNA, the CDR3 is TGTGCCAGCAGTGAGGACAGGGGAGACGAAAAACTGTTTTTT. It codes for CASSEDRGDEKLFF.

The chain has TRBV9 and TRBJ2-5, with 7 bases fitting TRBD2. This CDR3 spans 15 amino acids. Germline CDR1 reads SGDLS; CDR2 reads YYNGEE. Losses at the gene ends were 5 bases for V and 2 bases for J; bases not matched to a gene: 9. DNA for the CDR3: TGTGCCAGCAGTGGTCGGGCGGGAGAGCAAGAGACCCAGTACTTC. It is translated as CASSGRAGEQETQYF. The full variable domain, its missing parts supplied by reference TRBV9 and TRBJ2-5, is DSGVTQTPKHLITATGQRVTLRCSPRSGDLSVYWYQQSLDQGLQFLIQYYNGEERAKGNILERFSAQQFPDLHSELNLSSLELGDSALYFCASSGRAGEQETQYFGPGTRLLVL.

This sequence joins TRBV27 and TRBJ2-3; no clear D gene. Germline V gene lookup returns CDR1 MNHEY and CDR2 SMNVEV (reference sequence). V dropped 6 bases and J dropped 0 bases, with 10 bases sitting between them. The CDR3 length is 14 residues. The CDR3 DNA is TGTGCCAGCAGCTTGGCGCTTAGCACAGATACGCAGTATTTT. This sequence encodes CASSLALSTDTQYF.

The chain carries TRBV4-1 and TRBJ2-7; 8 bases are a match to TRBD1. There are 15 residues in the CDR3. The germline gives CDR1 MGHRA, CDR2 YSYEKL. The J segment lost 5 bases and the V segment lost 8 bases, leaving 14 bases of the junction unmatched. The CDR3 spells CASSNPTGGVNEQYF. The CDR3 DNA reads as TGCGCCAGCTCCAACCCCACAGGGGGTGTAAACGAGCAGTACTTC.

The CDR3 DNA follows: TGTGCCAGCAGCGCAGGCAGGCGGATAATGAACACTGAAGCTTTCTTT. It codes for CASSAGRRIMNTEAFF. This chain links TRBV7-9 with TRBJ1-1; D call uncertain. V dropped 5 bases and J dropped 0 bases, with 16 bases sitting between them. The germline gives CDR1 SEHNR, CDR2 FQNEAQ (reference sequence). This CDR3 spans 16 amino acids.

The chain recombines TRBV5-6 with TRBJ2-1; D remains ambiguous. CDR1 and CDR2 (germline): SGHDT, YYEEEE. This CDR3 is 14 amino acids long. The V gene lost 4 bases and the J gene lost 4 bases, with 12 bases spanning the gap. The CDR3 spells CASSPIGLYNEQFF. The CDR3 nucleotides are TGTGCCAGCAGCCCAATTGGCCTTTACAATGAGCAGTTCTTC. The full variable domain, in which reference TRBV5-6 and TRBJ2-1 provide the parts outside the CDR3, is DAGVTQSPTHLIKTRGQQVTLRCSPKSGHDTVSWYQQALGQGPQFIFQYYEEEERQRGNFPDRFSGHQFPNYSSELNVNALLLGDSALYLCASSPIGLYNEQFFGPGTRLTVL.

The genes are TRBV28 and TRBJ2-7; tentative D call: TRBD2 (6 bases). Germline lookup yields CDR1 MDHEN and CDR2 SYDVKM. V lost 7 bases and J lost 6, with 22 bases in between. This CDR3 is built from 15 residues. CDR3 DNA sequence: TGTGCCAGCAACCCCATCCGCGGGGAGATTATCGAGCAGTACTTC. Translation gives CASNPIRGEIIEQYF.

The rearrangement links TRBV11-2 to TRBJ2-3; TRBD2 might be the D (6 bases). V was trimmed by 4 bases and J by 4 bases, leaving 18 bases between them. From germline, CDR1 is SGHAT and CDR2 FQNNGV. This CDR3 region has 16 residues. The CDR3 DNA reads TGTGCCAGCAGCTACCCCGGCGGGATCGCCGCAGATACGCAGTATTTT. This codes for CASSYPGGIAADTQYF.

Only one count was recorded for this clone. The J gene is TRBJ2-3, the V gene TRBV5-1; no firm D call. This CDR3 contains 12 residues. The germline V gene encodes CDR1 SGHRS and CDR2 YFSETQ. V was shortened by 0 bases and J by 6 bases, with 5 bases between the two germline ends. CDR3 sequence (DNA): TGCGCCAGCAGCTTGGTCGGCGATACGCAGTATTTT. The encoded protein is CASSLVGDTQYF.

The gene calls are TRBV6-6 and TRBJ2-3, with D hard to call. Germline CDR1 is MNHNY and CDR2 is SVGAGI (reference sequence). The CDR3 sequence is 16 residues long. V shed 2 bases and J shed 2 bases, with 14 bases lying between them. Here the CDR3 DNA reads TGTGCCAGCAGTTACATCCCTGGCATCGTCACAGATACGCAGTATTTT. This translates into CASSYIPGIVTDTQYF.

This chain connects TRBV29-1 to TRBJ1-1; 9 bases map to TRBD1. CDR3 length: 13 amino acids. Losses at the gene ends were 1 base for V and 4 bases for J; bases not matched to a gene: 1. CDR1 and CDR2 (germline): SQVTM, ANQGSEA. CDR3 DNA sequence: TGCAGCGTTGAAGGGGACAGGGTCACTGAAGCTTTCTTT. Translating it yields CSVEGDRVTEAFF. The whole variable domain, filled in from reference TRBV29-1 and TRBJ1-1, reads SAVISQKPSRDICQRGTSLTIQCQVDSQVTMMFWYRQQPGQSLTLIATANQGSEATYESGFVIDKFPISRPNLTFSTLTVSNMSPEDSSIYLCSVEGDRVTEAFFGQGTRLTVV.

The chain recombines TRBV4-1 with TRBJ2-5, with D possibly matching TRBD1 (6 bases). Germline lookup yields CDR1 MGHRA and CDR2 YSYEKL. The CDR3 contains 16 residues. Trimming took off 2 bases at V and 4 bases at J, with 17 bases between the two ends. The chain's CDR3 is CASSQRGGVGGETQYF. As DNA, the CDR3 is TGCGCCAGCAGCCAAAGAGGGGGAGTAGGGGGAGAGACCCAGTACTTC.

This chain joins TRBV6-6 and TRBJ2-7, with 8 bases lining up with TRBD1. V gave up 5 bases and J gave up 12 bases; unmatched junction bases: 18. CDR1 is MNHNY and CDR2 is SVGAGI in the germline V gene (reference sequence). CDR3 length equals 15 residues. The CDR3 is CASSPRTGRNEQWYF. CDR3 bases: TGTGCCAGCAGTCCCCGGACAGGGAGAAACGAGCAGTGGTACTTC.

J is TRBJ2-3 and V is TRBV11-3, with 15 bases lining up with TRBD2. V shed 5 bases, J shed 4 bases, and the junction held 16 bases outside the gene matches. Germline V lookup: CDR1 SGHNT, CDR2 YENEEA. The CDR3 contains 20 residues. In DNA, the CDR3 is TGTGCCAGCAGCCCCGTATTTGGACTAGCGGGAGGGGTCAGCGCAGATACGCAGTATTTT. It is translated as CASSPVFGLAGGVSADTQYF.

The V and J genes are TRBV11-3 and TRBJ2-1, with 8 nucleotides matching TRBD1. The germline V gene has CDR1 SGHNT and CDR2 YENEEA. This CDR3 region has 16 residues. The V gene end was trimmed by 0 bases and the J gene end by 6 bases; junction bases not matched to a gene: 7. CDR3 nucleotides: TGTGCCAGCAGCTTAGAAGGACAGGGCGCTCTCAATGAGCAGTTCTTC. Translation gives CASSLEGQGALNEQFF. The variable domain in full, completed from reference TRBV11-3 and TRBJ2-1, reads EAGVVQSPRYKIIEKKQPVAFWCNPISGHNTLYWYLQNLGQGPELLIRYENEEAVDDSQLPKDRFSAERLKGVDSTLKIQPAELGDSAVYLCASSLEGQGALNEQFFGPGTRLTVL.

For the CDR3, the DNA is TGCGCCAGCAGCCAAGATGGGTCCGTGTACAATGAGCAGTTCTTC. It yields the protein CASSQDGSVYNEQFF. This chain links TRBV4-1 with TRBJ2-1; D not resolved. V lost 0 bases, J lost 4 bases, and 10 bases lay in between. Germline assignment: CDR1 MGHRA and CDR2 YSYEKL. This CDR3 has 15 amino acids.

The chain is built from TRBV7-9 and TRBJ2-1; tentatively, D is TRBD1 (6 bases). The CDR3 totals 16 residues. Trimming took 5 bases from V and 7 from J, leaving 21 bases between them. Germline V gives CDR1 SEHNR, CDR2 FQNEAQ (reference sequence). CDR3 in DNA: TGTGCCAGCAGCGTGGGAAAACAGGGCGATGAGAATGAGCAGTTCTTC. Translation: CASSVGKQGDENEQFF.

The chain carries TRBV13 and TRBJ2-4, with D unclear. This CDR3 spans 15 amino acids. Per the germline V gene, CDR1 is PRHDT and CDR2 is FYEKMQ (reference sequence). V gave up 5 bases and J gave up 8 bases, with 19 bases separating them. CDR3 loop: CASSRTGRRGDIQYF. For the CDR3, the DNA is TGTGCCAGCAGCCGCACCGGACGGAGAGGAGACATTCAGTACTTC.

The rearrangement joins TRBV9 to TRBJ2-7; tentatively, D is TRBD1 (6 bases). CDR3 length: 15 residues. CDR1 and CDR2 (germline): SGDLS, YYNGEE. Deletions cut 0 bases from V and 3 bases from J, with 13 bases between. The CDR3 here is CASSVDSLGHYEQYF. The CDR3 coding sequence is TGTGCCAGCAGCGTAGACTCTCTGGGACACTACGAGCAGTACTTC.

The DNA of the CDR3 is TGTGCCAGCAGCCAATCGGGGACAGGGGGCGCGAACTATGGCTACACCTTC. Translating it yields CASSQSGTGGANYGYTF. The chain joins TRBV16 to TRBJ1-2; 12 bases match TRBD1. CDR1 is KGHSY and CDR2 is FQNENV in the germline V gene. CDR3 length equals 17 residues. The trim removed 0 bases at V and 2 bases at J, leaving 4 bases unmatched.

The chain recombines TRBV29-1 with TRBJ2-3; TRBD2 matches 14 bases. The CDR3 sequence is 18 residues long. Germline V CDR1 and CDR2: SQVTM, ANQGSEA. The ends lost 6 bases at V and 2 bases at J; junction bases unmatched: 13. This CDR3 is CSVETGTSGSPYTDTQYF. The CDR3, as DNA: TGCAGCGTAGAGACCGGGACTAGCGGGAGCCCCTACACAGATACGCAGTATTTT.

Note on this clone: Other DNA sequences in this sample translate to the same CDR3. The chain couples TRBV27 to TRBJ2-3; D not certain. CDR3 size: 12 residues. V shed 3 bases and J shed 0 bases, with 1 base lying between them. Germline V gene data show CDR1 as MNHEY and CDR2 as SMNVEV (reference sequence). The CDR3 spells CASSFSTDTQYF. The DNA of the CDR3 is TGTGCCAGCAGTTTTAGCACAGATACGCAGTATTTT.

DNA for the CDR3: TGTGCCAGCAGCTTGTTTGGGCAGAACTACGAGCAGTACTTC. This codes for CASSLFGQNYEQYF. V usage is TRBV5-4 and J usage is TRBJ2-7; D ambiguous. Germline V gene sequence: CDR1 SGHNT, CDR2 YYREEE (reference sequence). V was trimmed by 1 base and J by 3 bases, leaving 11 bases between them. The CDR3 has 14 residues.